This TCR beta chain appears in the sequencing data of a study of blood T cell repertoires in COVID-19. The overall study: Acute-phase and convalescent COVID-19 samples originated in the United States, Italy and Spain. T cells, B-cell-depleted T cells, or PBMCs provided the cDNA or gDNA that served as material.

V was cut by 5 bases and J by 0 bases, with 8 bases left in between. The CDR3 is 14 residues long. The germline CDR1 and CDR2 sequences are MNHEY and SVGAGI. In the authors' workflow: Estimation of nucleated cell counts was performed using reference gene primer amplification. Sequencing was performed with immunoSEQ multiplex PCR; in TCRdb, only in-frame clones are kept and a portion is missing. The V and J calls and clone size come from that table; D and trimming were worked out from the DNA. Counted here are 88,000 or so clones, approximately 80% occurring once; the ten biggest clones make up around 12%.

This TCR was recovered from a man aged 80 or over with acute or convalescent COVID-19. The rearrangement joins TRBV6-5 to TRBJ1-3, with a tentative D call TRBD1 (5 bases). Sequencing used peripheral blood. The CDR3, as DNA: TGTGCCAGCAGTCGTGACAGCTCTGGAAACACCATATATTTT. Protein: CASSRDSSGNTIYF.